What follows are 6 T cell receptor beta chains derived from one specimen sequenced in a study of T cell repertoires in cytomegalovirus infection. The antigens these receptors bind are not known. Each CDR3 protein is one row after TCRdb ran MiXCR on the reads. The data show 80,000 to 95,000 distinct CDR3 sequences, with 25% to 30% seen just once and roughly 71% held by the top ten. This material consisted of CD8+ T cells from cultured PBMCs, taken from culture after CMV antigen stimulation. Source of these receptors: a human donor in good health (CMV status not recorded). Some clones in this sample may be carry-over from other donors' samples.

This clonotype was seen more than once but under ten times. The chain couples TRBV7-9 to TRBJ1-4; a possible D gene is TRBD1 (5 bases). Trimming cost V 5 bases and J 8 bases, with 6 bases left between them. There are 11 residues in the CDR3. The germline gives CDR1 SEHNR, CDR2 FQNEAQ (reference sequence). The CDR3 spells CASSPGEKLFF. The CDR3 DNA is TGTGCCAGCAGCCCAGGGGAAAAACTGTTTTTT.

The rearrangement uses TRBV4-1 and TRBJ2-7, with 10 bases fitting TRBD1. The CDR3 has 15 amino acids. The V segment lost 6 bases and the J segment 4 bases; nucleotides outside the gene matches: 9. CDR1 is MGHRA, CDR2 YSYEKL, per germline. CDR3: CASSYDPGQGYEQYF. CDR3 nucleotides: TGCGCCAGCAGTTATGACCCGGGACAGGGGTACGAGCAGTACTTC.

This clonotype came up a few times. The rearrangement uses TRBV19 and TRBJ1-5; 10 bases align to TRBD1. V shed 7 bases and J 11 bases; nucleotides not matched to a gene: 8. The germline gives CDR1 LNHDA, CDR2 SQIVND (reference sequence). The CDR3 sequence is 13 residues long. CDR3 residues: CASNPTGGLAQHF. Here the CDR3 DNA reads TGTGCCAGTAACCCGACAGGGGGCTTGGCCCAGCATTTT.

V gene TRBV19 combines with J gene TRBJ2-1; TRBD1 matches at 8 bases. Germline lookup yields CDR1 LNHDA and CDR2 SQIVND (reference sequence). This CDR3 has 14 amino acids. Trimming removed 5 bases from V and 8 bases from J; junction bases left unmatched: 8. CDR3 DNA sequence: TGTGCCAGTAGTCCATTGACAGGGGACGATGAGCAGTTCTTC. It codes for CASSPLTGDDEQFF.

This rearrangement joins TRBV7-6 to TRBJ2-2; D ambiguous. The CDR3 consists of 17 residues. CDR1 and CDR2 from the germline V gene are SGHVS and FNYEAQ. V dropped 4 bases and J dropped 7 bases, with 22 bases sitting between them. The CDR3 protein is CASSSGATTLRSGELFF. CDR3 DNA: TGTGCCAGCAGCTCAGGCGCCACGACACTTAGGAGCGGGGAGCTGTTTTTT.

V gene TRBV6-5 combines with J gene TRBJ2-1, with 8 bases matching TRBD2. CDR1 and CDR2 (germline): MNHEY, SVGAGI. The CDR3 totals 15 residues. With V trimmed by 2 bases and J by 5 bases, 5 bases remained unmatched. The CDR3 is CASSYSAGGHNEQFF. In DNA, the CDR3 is TGTGCCAGCAGTTACAGTGCGGGGGGCCACAATGAGCAGTTCTTC.